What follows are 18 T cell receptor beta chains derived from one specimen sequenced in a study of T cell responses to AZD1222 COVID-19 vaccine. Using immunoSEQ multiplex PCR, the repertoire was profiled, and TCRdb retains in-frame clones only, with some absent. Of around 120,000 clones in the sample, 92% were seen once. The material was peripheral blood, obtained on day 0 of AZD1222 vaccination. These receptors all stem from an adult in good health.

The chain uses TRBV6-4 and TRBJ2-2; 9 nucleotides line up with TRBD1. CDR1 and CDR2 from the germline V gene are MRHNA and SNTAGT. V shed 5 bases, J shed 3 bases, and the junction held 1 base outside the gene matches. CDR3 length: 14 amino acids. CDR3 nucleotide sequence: TGTGCCAGCAGTAGACAGGGGGACACCGGGGAGCTGTTTTTT. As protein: CASSRQGDTGELFF.

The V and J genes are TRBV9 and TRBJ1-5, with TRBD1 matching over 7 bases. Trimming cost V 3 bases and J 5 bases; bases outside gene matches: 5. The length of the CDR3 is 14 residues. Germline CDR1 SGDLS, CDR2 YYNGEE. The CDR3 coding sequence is TGTGCCAGCAGCGCCGGGACAGCCCATCAGCCCCAGCATTTT. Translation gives CASSAGTAHQPQHF.

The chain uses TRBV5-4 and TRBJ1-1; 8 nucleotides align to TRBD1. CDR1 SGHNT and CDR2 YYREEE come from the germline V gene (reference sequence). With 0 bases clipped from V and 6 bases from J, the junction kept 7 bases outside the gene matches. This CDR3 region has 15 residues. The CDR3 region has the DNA TGTGCCAGCAGCTTGGAAAGGACAGGGAATGCTGAAGCTTTCTTT. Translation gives CASSLERTGNAEAFF.

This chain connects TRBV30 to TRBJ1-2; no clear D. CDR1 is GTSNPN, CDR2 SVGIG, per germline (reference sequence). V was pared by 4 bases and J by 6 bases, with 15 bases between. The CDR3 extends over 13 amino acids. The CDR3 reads CAWIGFPNHGYTF. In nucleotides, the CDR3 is TGTGCCTGGATCGGCTTCCCAAACCATGGCTACACCTTC.

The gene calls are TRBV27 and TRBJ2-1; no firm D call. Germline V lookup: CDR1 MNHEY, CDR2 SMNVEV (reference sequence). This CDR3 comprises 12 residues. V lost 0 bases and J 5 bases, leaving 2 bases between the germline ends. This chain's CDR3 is CASSLSDNEQFF. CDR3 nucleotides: TGTGCCAGCAGTTTATCAGACAATGAGCAGTTCTTC.

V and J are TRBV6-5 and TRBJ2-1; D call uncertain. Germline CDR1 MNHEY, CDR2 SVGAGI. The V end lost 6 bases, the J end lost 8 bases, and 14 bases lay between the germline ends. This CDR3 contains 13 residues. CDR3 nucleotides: TGTGCCAGCAGGCACACTCCAAGCGATGAGCAGTTCTTC. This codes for CASRHTPSDEQFF.

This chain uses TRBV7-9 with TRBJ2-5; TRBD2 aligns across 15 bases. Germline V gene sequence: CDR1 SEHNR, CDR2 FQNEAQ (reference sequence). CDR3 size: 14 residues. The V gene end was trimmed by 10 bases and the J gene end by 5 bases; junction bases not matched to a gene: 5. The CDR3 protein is CATPGLAGGETQYF. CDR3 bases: TGTGCCACGCCGGGACTAGCGGGGGGTGAGACCCAGTACTTC.

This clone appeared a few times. The CDR3 DNA follows: TGTGCCAGTAGTATAGGTCGTGCAGGAGGTTCAGCCAAAAACATTCAGTACTTC. It is translated as CASSIGRAGGSAKNIQYF. The J gene is TRBJ2-4, the V gene TRBV19; TRBD2 might be the D (5 bases). CDR1 is LNHDA, CDR2 SQIVND, per germline (reference sequence). V dropped 1 base and J dropped 0 bases, with 16 bases sitting between them. The CDR3 has 18 amino acids.

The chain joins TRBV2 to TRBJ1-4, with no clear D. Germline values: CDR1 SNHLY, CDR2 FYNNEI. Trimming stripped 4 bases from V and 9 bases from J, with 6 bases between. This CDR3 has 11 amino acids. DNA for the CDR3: TGTGCCAGCAGTGGCGTCAAAAAACTGTTTTTT. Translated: CASSGVKKLFF. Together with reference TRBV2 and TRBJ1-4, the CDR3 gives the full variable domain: EPEVTQTPSHQVTQMGQEVILRCVPISNHLYFYWYRQILGQKVEFLVSFYNNEISEKSEIFDDQFSVERPDGSNFTLKIRSTKLEDSAMYFCASSGVKKLFFGSGTQLSVL.

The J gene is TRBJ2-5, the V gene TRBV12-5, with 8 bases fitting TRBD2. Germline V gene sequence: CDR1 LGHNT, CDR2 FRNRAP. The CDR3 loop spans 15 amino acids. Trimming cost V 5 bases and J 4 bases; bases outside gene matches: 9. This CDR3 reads CASGRAGVVGETQYF. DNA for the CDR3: TGTGCTAGTGGTCGAGCGGGAGTTGTAGGAGAGACCCAGTACTTC.

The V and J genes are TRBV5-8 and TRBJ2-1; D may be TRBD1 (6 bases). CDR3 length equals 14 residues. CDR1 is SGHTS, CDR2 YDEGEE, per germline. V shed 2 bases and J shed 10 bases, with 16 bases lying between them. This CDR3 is CASSFSDRWLEQFF. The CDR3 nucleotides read TGTGCCAGCAGCTTCTCGGACAGATGGTTGGAGCAGTTCTTC.

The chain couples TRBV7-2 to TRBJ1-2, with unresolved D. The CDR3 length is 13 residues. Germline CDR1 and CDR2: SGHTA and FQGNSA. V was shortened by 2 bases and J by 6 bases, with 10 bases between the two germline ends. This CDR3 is CASSLLGDNGYTF. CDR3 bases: TGTGCCAGCAGCTTACTCGGGGATAATGGCTACACCTTC.

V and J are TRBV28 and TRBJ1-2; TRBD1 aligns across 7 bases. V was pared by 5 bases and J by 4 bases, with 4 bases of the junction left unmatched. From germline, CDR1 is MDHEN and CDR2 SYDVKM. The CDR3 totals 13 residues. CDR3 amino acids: CASSPRTGYGYTF. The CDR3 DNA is TGTGCCAGCAGTCCTCGGACAGGCTATGGCTACACCTTC.

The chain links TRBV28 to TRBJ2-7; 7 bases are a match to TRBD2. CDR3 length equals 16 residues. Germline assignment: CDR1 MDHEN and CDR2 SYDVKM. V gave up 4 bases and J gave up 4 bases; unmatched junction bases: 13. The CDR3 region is CASSSPGGAGRYEQYF. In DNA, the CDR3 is TGTGCCAGCAGTTCGCCCGGGGGAGCGGGAAGATACGAGCAGTACTTC.

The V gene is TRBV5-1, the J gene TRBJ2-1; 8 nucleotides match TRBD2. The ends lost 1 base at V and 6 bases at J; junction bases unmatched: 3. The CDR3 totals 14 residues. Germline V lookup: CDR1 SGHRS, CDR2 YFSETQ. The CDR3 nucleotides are TGCGCCAGCAGCTTGATCCTAGCGGGCAATGAGCAGTTCTTC. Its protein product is CASSLILAGNEQFF.

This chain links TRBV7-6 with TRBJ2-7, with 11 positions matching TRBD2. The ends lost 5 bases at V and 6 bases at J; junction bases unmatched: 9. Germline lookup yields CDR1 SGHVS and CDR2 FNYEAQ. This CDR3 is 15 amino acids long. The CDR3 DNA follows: TGTGCCAGCAGCCCGACTAGCGGGGTGGGGAGCGAGCAGTACTTC. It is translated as CASSPTSGVGSEQYF.

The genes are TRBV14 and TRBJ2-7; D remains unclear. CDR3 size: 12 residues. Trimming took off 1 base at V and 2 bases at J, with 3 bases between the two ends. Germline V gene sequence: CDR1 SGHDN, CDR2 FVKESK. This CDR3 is CASSQVPYEQYF. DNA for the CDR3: TGTGCCAGCAGCCAAGTACCCTACGAGCAGTACTTC.

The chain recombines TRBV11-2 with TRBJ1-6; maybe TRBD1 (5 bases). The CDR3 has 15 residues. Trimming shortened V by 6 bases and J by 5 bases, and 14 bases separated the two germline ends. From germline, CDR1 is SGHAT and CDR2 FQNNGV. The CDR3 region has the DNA TGTGCCAGCAGACGTCCGGGACCGAATAATTCACCCCTCCACTTT. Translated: CASRRPGPNNSPLHF.